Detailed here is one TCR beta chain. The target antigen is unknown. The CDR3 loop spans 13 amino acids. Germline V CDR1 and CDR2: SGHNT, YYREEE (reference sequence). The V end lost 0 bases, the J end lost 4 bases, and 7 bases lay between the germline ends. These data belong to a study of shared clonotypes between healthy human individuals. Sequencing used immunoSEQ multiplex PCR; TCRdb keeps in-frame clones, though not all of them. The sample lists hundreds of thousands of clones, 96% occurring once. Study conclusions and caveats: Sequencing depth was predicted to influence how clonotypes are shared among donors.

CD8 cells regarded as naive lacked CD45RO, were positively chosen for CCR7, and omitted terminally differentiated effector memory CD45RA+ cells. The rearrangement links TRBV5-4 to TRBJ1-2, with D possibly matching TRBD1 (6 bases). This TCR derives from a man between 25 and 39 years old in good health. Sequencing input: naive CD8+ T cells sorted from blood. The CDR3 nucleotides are TGTGCCAGCAGCTTGGGAGGGGGCTATGGCTACACCTTC. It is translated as CASSLGGGYGYTF.